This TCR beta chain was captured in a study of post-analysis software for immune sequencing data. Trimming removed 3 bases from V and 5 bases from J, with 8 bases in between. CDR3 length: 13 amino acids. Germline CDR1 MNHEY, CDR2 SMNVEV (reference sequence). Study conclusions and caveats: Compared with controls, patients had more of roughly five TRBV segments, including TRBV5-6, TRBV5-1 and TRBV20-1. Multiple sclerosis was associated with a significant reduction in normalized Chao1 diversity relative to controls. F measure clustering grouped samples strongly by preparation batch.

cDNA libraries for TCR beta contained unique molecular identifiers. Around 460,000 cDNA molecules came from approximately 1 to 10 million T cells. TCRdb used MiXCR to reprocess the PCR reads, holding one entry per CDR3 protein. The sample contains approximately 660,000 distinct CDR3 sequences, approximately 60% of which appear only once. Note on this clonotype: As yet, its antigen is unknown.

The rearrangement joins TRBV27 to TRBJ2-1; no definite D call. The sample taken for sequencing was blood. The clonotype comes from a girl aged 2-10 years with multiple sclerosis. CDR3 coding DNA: TGTGCCAGCAGTTTGAACGGAGACAATGAGCAGTTCTTC. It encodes CASSLNGDNEQFF.